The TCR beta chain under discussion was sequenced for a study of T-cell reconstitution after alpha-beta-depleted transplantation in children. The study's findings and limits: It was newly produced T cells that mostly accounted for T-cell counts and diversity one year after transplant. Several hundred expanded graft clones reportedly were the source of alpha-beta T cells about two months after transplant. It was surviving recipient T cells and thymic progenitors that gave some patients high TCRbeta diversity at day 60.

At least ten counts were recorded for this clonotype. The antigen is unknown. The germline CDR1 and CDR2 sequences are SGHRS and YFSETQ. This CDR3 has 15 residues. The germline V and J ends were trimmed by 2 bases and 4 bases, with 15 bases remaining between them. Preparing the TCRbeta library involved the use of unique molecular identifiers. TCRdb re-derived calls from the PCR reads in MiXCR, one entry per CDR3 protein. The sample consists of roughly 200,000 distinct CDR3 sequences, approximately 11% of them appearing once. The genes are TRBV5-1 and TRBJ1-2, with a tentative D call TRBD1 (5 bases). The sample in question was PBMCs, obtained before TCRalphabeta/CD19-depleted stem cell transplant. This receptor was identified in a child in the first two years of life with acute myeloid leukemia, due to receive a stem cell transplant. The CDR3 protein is CASSLDGTEAYGYTF. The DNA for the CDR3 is TGCGCCAGCAGCTTAGACGGGACGGAGGCCTATGGCTACACCTTC.